These T cell receptor beta chains were read from a single sample in a study of cytomegalovirus exposure and HLA in healthy donors. The method was immunoSEQ multiplex PCR; TCRdb's version includes in-frame clones alone and lacks a portion of them. The sample has some 89,000 clones, 81% seen once. Source material: PBMCs. The receptors here all came from a woman in her thirties in good health and CMV-seronegative. Both conserved end residues are part of each CDR3. A D gene is named only where the DNA matches it firmly. A row's size may be missing; if present it is once, few, many or a size class.

TRBD2	few	TRBV7-8	TRBJ2-7	17	TGTGCCAGCAGCTTAGTGACTAGCGGGACCCTTTCCTACGAGCAGTACTTC	CASSLVTSGTLSYEQYF
TRBD2	-	TRBV6-4	TRBJ2-2	17	TGTGCCAGCAGTGACTCCGGACTAGCGGGGAACACCGGGGAGCTGTTTTTT	CASSDSGLAGNTGELFF
-	few	TRBV6-5	TRBJ2-7	12	TGTGCCAGCAGTTACTCCCGGGACGAGCAGTACTTC	CASSYSRDEQYF
-	-	TRBV4-1	TRBJ1-3	13	TGCGCCAGCAGCCAAGATACGAGGAACACCATATATTTT	CASSQDTRNTIYF
TRBD2	-	TRBV5-1	TRBJ2-2	16	TGCGCCAGCAGCGCGGGGACTAGCGGATACACCGGGGAGCTGTTTTTT	CASSAGTSGYTGELFF
TRBD1	-	TRBV28	TRBJ2-7	16	TGTGCCAGCAGTTCACGGACCGGGACAGCCTCCTACGAGCAGTACTTC	CASSSRTGTASYEQYF
TRBD1	-	TRBV7-3	TRBJ1-3	15	TGTGCCAGCAGCCGTGGACAGGGTGGGGAAAACACCATATATTTT	CASSRGQGGENTIYF
TRBD2	-	TRBV15	TRBJ2-1	15	TGTGCCACCAGCAGAGGGTCTAGCGGGAGCAATGAGCAGTTCTTC	CATSRGSSGSNEQFF
TRBD1	-	TRBV6-1	TRBJ1-4	13	TGTGCCAGCGGGGTAGACAGGGAGGAAAAACTGTTTTTT	CASGVDREEKLFF
-	-	TRBV5-8	TRBJ2-6	16	TGTGCCAGCAGCTTATCCCACATATCTGGGGCCAACGTCCTGACTTTC	CASSLSHISGANVLTF
-	-	TRBV19	TRBJ1-5	14	TGTGCCAGTAGTATATGGGGCGGCAATCAGCCCCAGCATTTT	CASSIWGGNQPQHF
TRBD1	-	TRBV7-2	TRBJ1-2	14	TGTGCCAGCAGCGAAAGACAGGGTTTCTATGGCTACACCTTC	CASSERQGFYGYTF
TRBD1	-	TRBV6-6	TRBJ2-1	13	TGTGCCAGCCGACAGGGGGCCTACAATGAGCAGTTCTTC	CASRQGAYNEQFF
-	-	TRBV5-5	TRBJ2-2	12	TGTGCCAGCAGTCTGAACACCGGGGAGCTGTTTTTT	CASSLNTGELFF
TRBD1	-	TRBV7-3	TRBJ2-7	15	TGTGCCAGCAGCCCATACCAGGGGGTGTCCTACGAGCAGTACTTC	CASSPYQGVSYEQYF
-	few	TRBV30	TRBJ1-3	14	TGTGCCTGGAGTGTAAGGGGGATTGGAAACACCATATATTTT	CAWSVRGIGNTIYF
TRBD1	-	TRBV9	TRBJ2-5	14	TGTGCCAGCAGCAGGTGGGACAGCCAAGAGACCCAGTACTTC	CASSRWDSQETQYF
TRBD2	-	TRBV18	TRBJ2-7	18	TGTGCCAGCTCCGCGACTAGCCTGCCCCTCTCATCATACTACGAGCAGTACTTC	CASSATSLPLSSYYEQYF